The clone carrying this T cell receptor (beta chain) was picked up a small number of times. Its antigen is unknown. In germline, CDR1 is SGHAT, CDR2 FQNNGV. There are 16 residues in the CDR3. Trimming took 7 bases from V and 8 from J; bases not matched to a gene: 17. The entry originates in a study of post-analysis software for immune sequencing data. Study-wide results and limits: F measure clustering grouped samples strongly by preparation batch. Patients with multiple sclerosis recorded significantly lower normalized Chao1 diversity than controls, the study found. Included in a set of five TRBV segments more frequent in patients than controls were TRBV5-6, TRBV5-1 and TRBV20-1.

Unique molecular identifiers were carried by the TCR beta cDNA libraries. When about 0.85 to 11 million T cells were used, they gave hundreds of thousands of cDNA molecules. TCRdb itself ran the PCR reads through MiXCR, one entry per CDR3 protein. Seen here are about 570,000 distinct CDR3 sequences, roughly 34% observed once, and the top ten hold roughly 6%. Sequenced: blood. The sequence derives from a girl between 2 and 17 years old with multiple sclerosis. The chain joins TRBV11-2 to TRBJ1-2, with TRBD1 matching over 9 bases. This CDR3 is CASNPRDRELSGGYTF. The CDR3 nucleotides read TGTGCCAGCAACCCCCGGGACAGGGAATTAAGTGGCGGCTACACCTTC.